The 30 T cell receptor beta chains below come from one sample, sequenced in a study of tissue T cells after allogeneic stem cell transplantation. Indicated time point: mouse harvest day 7 after allogeneic transplant. The graft held 10^6 splenic CD5+ T cells and 10^7 T-cell-depleted bone marrow cells. Assay: immunoSEQ multiplex PCR; the TCRdb copy retains only in-frame clones and omits some. The sample contains several thousand clones, less than 65% of which appear only once. The source material was gut tissue. These TCRs come from a female BALB/c mouse given C57BL/6 T cells with graft-versus-host disease after an allogeneic hematopoietic cell transplant.

The table lists this clone with a few counts. Gene names are the mouse ones. Sequencing ends 1 residue short of the CDR3 end; the germline J gene provides the rest. This chain connects TRBV26 to TRBJ2-7; TRBD1 might be the D (5 bases). Looked up from germline, CDR1 is KGHPV and CDR2 is FQNQEV (reference sequence). The ends were cut back, 2 bases at V and 4 bases at J, with 6 bases in the middle. The CDR3 consists of 12 residues. CDR3 in amino acids: CASSLDSYEQYF. The sequenced CDR3 bases are TGTGCCAGCAGTCTGGACAGTTATGAACAGTAC.

Turning to this clone: Gene names and germline match the mouse. The read comes to an end 1 residue before the CDR3 does, leaving the germline J gene to fill in the end. The rearrangement uses TRBV14 and TRBJ2-4, with 8 nucleotides matching TRBD1. Germline CDR1 and CDR2: SGHDT and FRDEAV. V gave up 5 bases and J gave up 0 bases; unmatched junction bases: 5. This CDR3 region has 15 residues. Incomplete CDR3 DNA: TGTGCCAGCAGCCCGACAGGGGCTAGTCAAAACACCTTGTAC. Its protein is CASSPTGASQNTLY. The whole CDR3 sequence is CASSPTGASQNTLYF.

This clone was detected only a few times. The gene symbols are mouse symbols. The read stops 1 residue short of the end of the CDR3; the missing end is completed from the germline J gene. This chain uses TRBV16 with TRBJ1-2; D is perhaps TRBD1 (5 bases). The germline V gene encodes CDR1 SGHSA and CDR2 FRNQAP. Trimming cost V 4 bases and J 4 bases, with 7 bases left between them. The length of the CDR3 is 12 residues. CDR3 amino acids: CASSSGPSDYTF. The CDR3 bases that were read are TGTGCAAGCAGCTCAGGGCCCTCCGACTACACC.

Details on this clone: Here the gene names and germline are mouse. The CDR3 region is CASSPDRNTGQLYF. CDR3 DNA, as far as it was read: TGTGCCAGCAGCCCCGACAGAAACACCGGGCAGCTCTAC. The V call is TRBV15, the J call TRBJ2-2; TRBD1 might be the D (5 bases). The read halts 1 residue ahead of the CDR3 end, with the missing end drawn from the germline J gene. The V end lost 6 bases, the J end lost 1 base, and 9 bases lay between the germline ends. The germline V gene encodes CDR1 SGHND and CDR2 FRSKSL. The CDR3 is 14 residues long.

This clone has more than one count but fewer than ten. Genes here carry mouse names. The CDR3 is cut off 1 residue early in the read; its end comes from the germline J gene. V usage is TRBV26 and J usage is TRBJ2-7; D is undetermined. V was clipped by 0 bases and J by 0 bases, with 6 bases between them. This CDR3 comprises 14 residues. Germline values: CDR1 KGHPV, CDR2 FQNQEV (reference sequence). The sequenced part of the CDR3 DNA is TGTGCCAGCAGTCTGTCGCAAATCTCCTATGAACAGTAC. This translates into CASSLSQISYEQY. The whole CDR3 region reads CASSLSQISYEQYF. Full variable domain (outside the CDR3, taken from reference TRBV26 and TRBJ2-7): NSKVIQTPRYLVKGQGQKAKMRCIPEKGHPVVFWYQQNKNNEFKFLINFQNQEVLQQIDMTEKRFSAECPSNSPCSLEIQSSEAGDSALYLCASSLSQISYEQYFGPGTRLTVL.

In regard to this clone: The germline and genes are mouse ones. The read finishes 1 residue shy of the CDR3 end, and the germline J gene is used to complete it. V gene TRBV23 combines with J gene TRBJ1-3. CDR1 and CDR2 (germline): KGHTA, FQNQQP. The CDR3 extends over 13 amino acids. The CDR3 bases that were read are TGCTCCAGCAGTCGGGGTTCTGGAAATACGCTCTAT. Its protein is CSSSRGSGNTLY. The full CDR3 protein reads CSSSRGSGNTLYF.

For this clone: All gene names here are mouse names. The sequenced fragment ends 1 residue before the CDR3 boundary, so the rest is inferred from the germline J gene. The chain employs TRBV15 and TRBJ1-1; weak D call: TRBD1 (5 bases). Deletions cut 3 bases from V and 3 bases from J, with 11 bases between. Germline V gene sequence: CDR1 SGHND, CDR2 FRSKSL. This CDR3 has 14 residues. CDR3 DNA (partial): TGTGCCAGCAGTTTGGGGGGTTGGGACACAGAAGTCTTC. The encoded protein is CASSLGGWDTEVF. The entire CDR3 protein is CASSLGGWDTEVFF.

About this clone: Gene names and germline refer to mouse. The DNA ends 1 residue before the CDR3 does, and the rest of the CDR3 is filled in from the germline J gene. The V and J genes are TRBV23 and TRBJ2-7; TRBD2, the D gene given by the table, was not confirmed from the DNA. CDR1 KGHTA and CDR2 FQNQQP come from the germline V gene. The CDR3 is 16 amino acids. The sequenced part of the CDR3 DNA is TGCTCCAGCAGTCAATCGACCTGGGGGGCCCTCTATGAACAGTAC. Translating gives CSSSQSTWGALYEQY. Given in full, the CDR3 is CSSSQSTWGALYEQYF. Complete variable domain (other parts from reference TRBV23 and TRBJ2-7): DAAVTQKPRYLIKMKGQEAEMKCIPEKGHTAVFWYQQKQSKELKFLIYFQNQQPLDQIDMVKERFSAVCPSSSLCSLGIRTCEAEDSALYLCSSSQSTWGALYEQYFGPGTRLTVL.

To note about this clone: The gene names here belong to mouse. The read terminates 1 residue ahead of where the CDR3 ends, so the germline J gene completes it. The rearrangement joins TRBV26 to TRBJ1-2; the D is unclear. The CDR3 runs to 12 residues. V was cut by 3 bases and J by 1 base, with 3 bases left in between. Germline CDR1 reads KGHPV; CDR2 reads FQNQEV (reference sequence). Incomplete CDR3 DNA: TGTGCCAGCAGTCTCGGAAACTCCGACTACACC. Protein product: CASSLGNSDYT. The entire CDR3 protein is CASSLGNSDYTF.

As regards this clone: Mouse gene names apply. The read comes to an end 1 residue before the CDR3 does, leaving the germline J gene to fill in the end. The chain carries TRBV26 and TRBJ2-4; D gene unclear. Germline values: CDR1 KGHPV, CDR2 FQNQEV (reference sequence). The CDR3 has 15 amino acids. V was pared by 0 bases and J by 0 bases, with 7 bases between. CDR3 region: CASSLSSGSQNTLYF. Incomplete CDR3 DNA: TGTGCCAGCAGTCTGTCGTCGGGGAGTCAAAACACCTTGTAC.

In the case of this clone: One end of the junction is discordant with germline, which a read error may explain. Germline and genes here are mouse. Read coverage stops 1 residue before the CDR3 terminus; the germline J gene supplies the remainder. The sample holds other DNA sequences that translate to the same CDR3. This chain uses TRBV26 with TRBJ2-7; no definite D call. This CDR3 is built from 15 residues. Germline V gene data show CDR1 as KGHPV and CDR2 as FQNQEV (reference sequence). CDR3 sequence: CASSLSPGGSYEQYF. The CDR3 DNA, read in part, is TGCGCCAGCAGTCTGTCTCCAGGAGGCTCCTATGAACAGTAC. Looking up the rest from reference TRBV26 and TRBJ2-7 gives the full variable domain: NSKVIQTPRYLVKGQGQKAKMRCIPEKGHPVVFWYQQNKNNEFKFLINFQNQEVLQQIDMTEKRFSAECPSNSPCSLEIQSSEAGDSALYLCASSLSPGGSYEQYFGPGTRLTVL.

This clone qualifies as medium-sized (0.01 to 0.1%). Mouse gene names and germline throughout. The DNA ends 1 residue before the CDR3 does, and the rest of the CDR3 is filled in from the germline J gene. The V and J genes are TRBV26 and TRBJ1-2; 7 nucleotides agree with TRBD1. The ends lost 7 bases at V and 3 bases at J; junction bases unmatched: 2. CDR1 and CDR2 from the germline V gene are KGHPV and FQNQEV (reference sequence). This CDR3 spans 12 amino acids. The sequenced CDR3 bases are TGTGCCAGCAACAGGGGAGACTCCGACTACACC. Amino acid sequence: CASNRGDSDYT. The complete CDR3 reads CASNRGDSDYTF.

Concerning this clone itself: Gene names and germline refer to mouse. The observed sequence ends 1 residue before the CDR3 terminus, with the missing tail filled in from the germline J gene. The chain combines TRBV29 with TRBJ2-2; the D is unclear. Germline values: CDR1 MSHET, CDR2 SYDVDS. The CDR3 sequence is 14 residues long. V gave up 0 bases and J gave up 1 base, with 3 bases separating them. The sequenced CDR3 bases are TGTGCTAGCAGTTTATCGCAAAACACCGGGCAGCTCTAC. Its translation is CASSLSQNTGQLY. The complete CDR3 reads CASSLSQNTGQLYF.

This clone was picked up one time. Genes and germline come from the mouse. The observed sequence ends 1 residue before the CDR3 terminus, with the missing tail filled in from the germline J gene. The chain employs TRBV26 and TRBJ1-1; D is possibly TRBD1 (6 bases). This CDR3 comprises 14 residues. Germline V CDR1 and CDR2: KGHPV, FQNQEV (reference sequence). V lost 3 bases and J lost 4, with 12 bases in between. The CDR3 sequence: CASSLLGQITEVFF. Incomplete CDR3 DNA: TGTGCCAGCAGTCTATTGGGACAAATCACAGAAGTCTTC.

In regard to this clone: The gene symbols are mouse symbols. The sequenced fragment ends 1 residue before the CDR3 boundary, so the rest is inferred from the germline J gene. The chain links TRBV23 to TRBJ2-2; the DNA was not compared with TRBD1, the D call given in the table. Germline V gene sequence: CDR1 KGHTA, CDR2 FQNQQP. CDR3 length: 15 residues. CDR3 DNA (partial): TGCTCCAGCAGTCAATCGAGAGGGAACACCGGGCAGCTCTAC. This codes for CSSSQSRGNTGQLY. The whole CDR3 sequence is CSSSQSRGNTGQLYF.

Remarks on this clone: Each gene name is a mouse one. The sequenced fragment ends 1 residue before the CDR3 boundary, so the rest is inferred from the germline J gene. The chain employs TRBV26 and TRBJ2-5, with D tentatively TRBD1 or TRBD2 (5 bases each). Deletions cut 1 base from V and 2 bases from J, with 7 bases between. This CDR3 region has 14 residues. Germline V gene sequence: CDR1 KGHPV, CDR2 FQNQEV (reference sequence). The sequenced CDR3 bases are TGTGCCAGCAGTCTGTTGGGGCCCCAAGACACCCAGTAC. Its translation is CASSLLGPQDTQY. The CDR3 as a whole reads CASSLLGPQDTQYF.

A remark on this clone: Gene names and germline refer to mouse. The sequence runs out 1 residue before the end of the CDR3; the remainder is reconstructed from the germline J gene. This chain joins TRBV23 and TRBJ2-3; the D segment call TRBD2 is taken from the table without a DNA check. Germline V gene data show CDR1 as KGHTA and CDR2 as FQNQQP. CDR3 length: 15 amino acids. The part of the CDR3 DNA that was read is TGCTCCAGCAGTCCACTGGGGGCTAGTGCAGAAACGCTGTAT. Translated: CSSSPLGASAETLY. The whole CDR3 is CSSSPLGASAETLYF.

Comments on this clone: Mouse gene names and germline throughout. Coverage ceases 1 residue before the CDR3 finishes, and the germline J gene fills in the end. The rearrangement links TRBV3 to TRBJ1-1; TRBD1 agrees at 9 bases. Per germline, CDR1 SNHLY and CDR2 FYNGKV (reference sequence). The CDR3 spans 14 residues. V dropped 4 bases and J dropped 3; count of bases not matched to a gene: 3. Partial CDR3 DNA: TGTGCCAGCAGCTCGACAGGGGGGCACACAGAAGTCTTC. The encoded protein is CASSSTGGHTEVF. The CDR3 in full is CASSSTGGHTEVFF.

A note on this clone: Gene labels here are mouse ones. The observed sequence ends 1 residue before the CDR3 terminus, with the missing tail filled in from the germline J gene. The rearrangement links TRBV13-2 to TRBJ1-5; no clear D gene. The CDR3 has 10 residues. Germline V lookup: CDR1 NNHNN, CDR2 SYGAGS (reference sequence). Deletions cut 5 bases from V and 9 bases from J, with 6 bases between. The covered CDR3 bases are TGTGCCAGCGGGGAGGGGGCTCCGCTT. It encodes CASGEGAPL. The CDR3 as a whole reads CASGEGAPLF.

In this sample, this clone turned up a few times. Genes here carry mouse names. Coverage ceases 1 residue before the CDR3 finishes, and the germline J gene fills in the end. The chain couples TRBV13-3 to TRBJ2-5; 9 nucleotides match TRBD1. This CDR3 has 14 amino acids. The junction had 3 bases not matched to a gene; V was cut back by 3 bases and J by 4 bases. The germline CDR1 and CDR2 sequences are NNHDY and SYVADS. The CDR3 sequence: CASSGGDREDTQYF. CDR3 DNA, as far as it was read: TGTGCCAGCAGTGGAGGGGACAGGGAAGACACCCAGTAC.

About this clone itself: Genes and germline are mouse. The read comes to an end 1 residue before the CDR3 does, leaving the germline J gene to fill in the end. The chain joins TRBV26 to TRBJ2-5; weak D call: TRBD1 (6 bases). Germline values: CDR1 KGHPV, CDR2 FQNQEV (reference sequence). V was clipped by 0 bases and J by 2 bases, with 6 bases between them. The CDR3 loop spans 14 amino acids. The CDR3 spells CASSLSGGQDTQYF. Partial CDR3 DNA: TGTGCCAGCAGTCTGTCAGGGGGCCAAGACACCCAGTAC.

Notes on this clone: Gene names denote mouse genes. The read terminates 1 residue ahead of where the CDR3 ends, so the germline J gene completes it. The V and J genes are TRBV4 and TRBJ2-3; D not resolved. Germline V lookup: CDR1 LGHDT, CDR2 YNNKQL (reference sequence). V shed 3 bases and J shed 1 base, with 2 bases lying between them. There are 12 residues in the CDR3. The chain's CDR3 is CASSYRAETLYF. The CDR3 DNA, read in part, is TGTGCCAGCAGCTATCGTGCAGAAACGCTGTAT. Complete variable domain (other parts from reference TRBV4 and TRBJ2-3): ETAVFQTPNYHVTQVGNEVSFNCKQTLGHDTMYWYKQDSKKLLKIMFSYNNKQLIVNETVPRRFSPQSSDKAHLNLRIKSVEPEDSAVYLCASSYRAETLYFGSGTRLTVL.

Note on this clone: Any gene name here is a mouse gene name. The read ends 1 residue shy of where the CDR3 ends; the end is completed using the germline J gene. This sequence joins TRBV26 and TRBJ2-5; D is ambiguous. The germline V and J ends were trimmed by 2 bases and 2 bases, with 5 bases remaining between them. From germline, CDR1 is KGHPV and CDR2 FQNQEV (reference sequence). The CDR3 consists of 13 residues. The CDR3 DNA, read in part, is TGTGCCAGCAGTCTGGTCAGCCAAGACACCCAGTAC. Amino acids: CASSLVSQDTQY. The whole CDR3 protein is CASSLVSQDTQYF.

Worth noting for this clone: Genes and germline come from the mouse. Read data end 1 residue before the CDR3 end; the end is taken from the germline J gene. This sequence joins TRBV26 and TRBJ2-4, with 9 positions matching TRBD1. The CDR3 has 14 residues. V lost 3 bases, J lost 6 bases, and 4 bases stayed unmatched. CDR1 and CDR2 from the germline V gene are KGHPV and FQNQEV (reference sequence). Partial CDR3 DNA: TGTGCCAGCAGTCTCGGGACAGGGATGAACACCTTGTAC. The encoded protein is CASSLGTGMNTLY. In full, the CDR3 is CASSLGTGMNTLYF. The whole variable domain, filled in from reference TRBV26 and TRBJ2-4, reads NSKVIQTPRYLVKGQGQKAKMRCIPEKGHPVVFWYQQNKNNEFKFLINFQNQEVLQQIDMTEKRFSAECPSNSPCSLEIQSSEAGDSALYLCASSLGTGMNTLYFGAGTRLSVL.

This clone showed up just a few times. Gene and germline names: mouse. The read is 1 residue too short to cover the CDR3 end, so that end is filled in from the germline J gene. V usage is TRBV16 and J usage is TRBJ1-4; 8 bases fit TRBD1. The CDR3 is made up of 14 amino acids. V lost 5 bases and J lost 4; bases outside the gene matches: 3. Germline V lookup: CDR1 SGHSA, CDR2 FRNQAP. CDR3 region: CASSTQGGNERLFF. The DNA read from the CDR3 is TGTGCAAGCAGCACACAGGGGGGCAACGAAAGATTATTT.

A word on this clone: Genes and germline are mouse. Coverage ceases 1 residue before the CDR3 finishes, and the germline J gene fills in the end. V usage is TRBV12-2 and J usage is TRBJ2-7, with TRBD2 matching over 10 bases. The CDR3 runs 14 residues. Per germline, CDR1 SGHLS and CDR2 HYDKME. Trimming at V came to 0 bases and at J to 6 bases, leaving 4 bases not matched to a gene. This chain's CDR3 is CASSLSGGALEQYF. Incomplete CDR3 DNA: TGTGCCAGCTCTCTCTCTGGGGGGGCGCTTGAACAGTAC. Full variable domain (outside the CDR3, taken from reference TRBV12-2 and TRBJ2-7): NSGVVQSPRYIIKGKGERSILKCIPISGHLSVAWYQQTQGQELKFFIQHYDKMERDKGNLPSRFSVQQFDDYHSEMNMSALELEDSAVYFCASSLSGGALEQYFGPGTRLTVL.

This clone was counted between two and nine times. The gene symbols are mouse symbols. The read is 1 residue too short to cover the CDR3 end, so that end is filled in from the germline J gene. The chain employs TRBV31 and TRBJ2-5, with 8 bases identical to TRBD1. Germline V gene data show CDR1 as GKSSPN and CDR2 as SITVG. This CDR3 spans 14 amino acids. V trimming: 0 bases; J trimming: 6 bases; junction bases outside the gene matches: 5. The CDR3 here is CAWSLQGAGDTQYF. Partial CDR3 DNA: TGTGCCTGGAGTCTTCAGGGGGCGGGGGACACCCAGTAC.

Regarding this clone: Germline and genes here are mouse. The read terminates 1 residue ahead of where the CDR3 ends, so the germline J gene completes it. Within the sample, other DNA sequences also encode this same CDR3. The V and J genes are TRBV20 and TRBJ1-2; D unclear. The germline V and J ends were trimmed by 3 bases and 2 bases, with 13 bases remaining between them. The CDR3 extends over 14 amino acids. The V gene's germline CDR1 is GFQATS and CDR2 STVNSAI. The CDR3 DNA, read in part, is TGTGGTGCTAGACCGCCAGGCGGCAACTCCGACTACACC. This encodes CGARPPGGNSDYT. Given in full, the CDR3 is CGARPPGGNSDYTF. Filled out from reference TRBV20 and TRBJ1-2, the complete variable domain reads GALVYQYPRRTICKSGTSMRMECQAVGFQATSVAWYRQSPQKTFELIALSTVNSAIKYEQNFTQEKFPISHPNLSFSSMTVLNAYLEDRGLYLCGARPPGGNSDYTFGSGTRLLVI.

This clone has just a few counts. Germline and genes: mouse. The read ends 1 residue shy of where the CDR3 ends; the end is completed using the germline J gene. This chain uses TRBV2 with TRBJ1-4; a weak D match, TRBD1 (5 bases). Germline V lookup: CDR1 LGHNA, CDR2 YSYQKL. Trimming took off 0 bases at V and 3 bases at J, with 5 bases between the two ends. The CDR3 length is 14 residues. The CDR3 protein is CASSQDRANERLFF. The sequenced part of the CDR3 DNA is TGTGCCAGCAGCCAAGACAGGGCCAACGAAAGATTATTT.

Regarding this clone: Mouse names are used for the genes. CDR3: CASSLQGEDTQYF. The sequenced part of the CDR3 DNA is TGTGCCAGCAGTCTCCAGGGGGAAGACACCCAGTAC. This chain uses TRBV26 with TRBJ2-5; 7 nucleotides match TRBD1. The read halts 1 residue ahead of the CDR3 end, with the missing end drawn from the germline J gene. V was clipped by 3 bases and J by 4 bases; unmatched bases: 1. Per the germline V gene, CDR1 is KGHPV and CDR2 is FQNQEV (reference sequence). The CDR3 is made up of 13 amino acids. Combining the CDR3 with reference TRBV26 and TRBJ2-5 gives the whole variable domain NSKVIQTPRYLVKGQGQKAKMRCIPEKGHPVVFWYQQNKNNEFKFLINFQNQEVLQQIDMTEKRFSAECPSNSPCSLEIQSSEAGDSALYLCASSLQGEDTQYFGPGTRLLVL.